The 23 T cell receptor beta chains presented below share a single source sample, sequenced in a study of T cell responses to AZD1222 COVID-19 vaccine. The protocol was immunoSEQ multiplex PCR, while the TCRdb copy is restricted to in-frame clones and leaves out a portion. The table includes 95,000 to 150,000 clones, over 80% detected once. The specimen was peripheral blood, collected on day 0 of AZD1222 vaccination. All receptors come from an adult in good health.

The V and J genes are TRBV6-5 and TRBJ2-7; the D gene is possibly TRBD2 (7 bases). Germline CDR1 and CDR2: MNHEY and SVGAGI. This CDR3 contains 15 residues. Between the trimmed V and J ends, which lost 4 bases and 7 bases, there was a span of 20 bases. CDR3 residues: CASSSWRGRRGEQYF. The CDR3 nucleotides are TGTGCCAGCAGTTCTTGGCGGGGGCGAAGGGGGGAGCAGTACTTC.

The chain carries TRBV29-1 and TRBJ2-1; 8 nucleotides agree with TRBD2. Germline CDR1 is SQVTM and CDR2 is ANQGSEA. The CDR3 has 15 residues. The ends lost 8 bases at V and 7 bases at J; junction bases unmatched: 16. The CDR3 DNA sequence: TGCAGCACAATCTGGGGGCGGGAGGTCGAAAATGAGCAGTTCTTC. Translating gives CSTIWGREVENEQFF.

The CDR3 here is CASSIGQGLYEQYF. CDR3 DNA sequence: TGTGCCAGCAGCATTGGACAGGGGTTGTACGAGCAGTACTTC. This chain joins TRBV7-2 and TRBJ2-7; 9 nucleotides match TRBD1. CDR3 length: 14 residues. In germline, CDR1 is SGHTA, CDR2 FQGNSA. V was pared by 5 bases and J by 4 bases, with 6 bases of the junction left unmatched. Full variable domain (remainder filled in from reference TRBV7-2 and TRBJ2-7): GAGVSQSPSNKVTEKGKDVELRCDPISGHTALYWYRQSLGQGLEFLIYFQGNSAPDKSGLPSDRFSAERTGGSVSTLTIQRTQQEDSAVYLCASSIGQGLYEQYFGPGTRLTVT.

This clone was picked up a small number of times. The J gene is TRBJ1-5, the V gene TRBV5-6; D remains unclear. V shed 2 bases and J shed 2 bases, with 8 bases lying between them. Germline V gene lookup returns CDR1 SGHDT and CDR2 YYEEEE. CDR3 size: 14 residues. The CDR3 region has the DNA TGTGCCAGCAGCTTATTTGGGCGCAATCAGCCCCAGCATTTT. Its protein is CASSLFGRNQPQHF.

This clone was detected once. V gene TRBV5-1 combines with J gene TRBJ2-1, with 15 nucleotides matching TRBD2. Trimming at V came to 0 bases and at J to 14 bases, leaving 6 bases not matched to a gene. CDR1 and CDR2 (germline): SGHRS, YFSETQ. There are 15 residues in the CDR3. CDR3 amino acids: CASSLGTGTSGGKFF. CDR3 in DNA: TGCGCCAGCAGCTTGGGAACCGGGACTAGCGGGGGGAAGTTCTTC.

The chain employs TRBV19 and TRBJ2-5, with 10 bases that match TRBD1. CDR1 is LNHDA, CDR2 SQIVND, per germline (reference sequence). V shed 8 bases and J 2 bases; nucleotides not matched to a gene: 8. The CDR3 totals 15 residues. Written as DNA, the CDR3 is TGTGCCAGTGGGGGGGGACAGGGGCTACAAGAGACCCAGTACTTC. Its protein product is CASGGGQGLQETQYF.

The V gene is TRBV5-6, the J gene TRBJ2-5; D might be TRBD2 (5 bases). The CDR3 is made up of 16 amino acids. Germline V gene sequence: CDR1 SGHDT, CDR2 YYEEEE. V was cut by 1 base and J by 1 base, with 14 bases left in between. This CDR3 is CASSLFFTSAQETQYF. The CDR3, as DNA: TGTGCCAGCAGCTTGTTTTTTACTAGTGCCCAAGAGACCCAGTACTTC.

The chain has TRBV6-5 and TRBJ1-2; D is unclear. CDR3 length equals 13 residues. Between the trimmed V and J ends, which lost 5 bases and 7 bases, there was a span of 14 bases. Germline lookup yields CDR1 MNHEY and CDR2 SVGAGI. The CDR3 coding sequence is TGTGCCAGCAGTCCTCACTCGGGCGGTGGCTACACCTTC. It encodes CASSPHSGGGYTF.

The count of this clone is one. The chain links TRBV6-6 to TRBJ1-5; no clear D gene. The CDR3 spans 14 residues. Germline CDR1 reads MNHNY; CDR2 reads SVGAGI (reference sequence). Between the trimmed V and J ends, which lost 2 bases and 3 bases, there was a span of 8 bases. CDR3: CASSYIGTNQPQHF. The CDR3 DNA reads TGTGCCAGCAGTTACATCGGTACCAATCAGCCCCAGCATTTT.

V is TRBV5-6 and J is TRBJ2-7; the D call may be TRBD1 or TRBD2 (7 bases each). V lost 0 bases to trimming and J lost 3 bases, with 10 bases between them. Germline CDR1 reads SGHDT; CDR2 reads YYEEEE. There are 14 residues in the CDR3. For the CDR3, the DNA is TGTGCCAGCAGCTTGGCCAGGGGGGGCTACGAGCAGTACTTC. Its protein is CASSLARGGYEQYF.

The V and J genes are TRBV5-4 and TRBJ2-5; possibly TRBD1 for D (5 bases). This CDR3 has 13 amino acids. V was cut by 1 base and J by 4 bases, with 8 bases left in between. Germline CDR1 SGHNT, CDR2 YYREEE (reference sequence). The CDR3: CASSLFGAETQYF. The CDR3 coding sequence is TGTGCCAGCAGCTTGTTTGGGGCAGAGACCCAGTACTTC.

This sequence joins TRBV27 and TRBJ2-7; D remains unclear. CDR3 length equals 13 residues. CDR1 and CDR2 (germline): MNHEY, SMNVEV (reference sequence). Trimming took 8 bases from V and 2 from J, leaving 13 bases between them. This CDR3 is CASRGLDPYEQYF. The CDR3 DNA sequence: TGTGCCAGCCGAGGCCTTGACCCCTACGAGCAGTACTTC.

This clone turned up a few times. V gene TRBV29-1 combines with J gene TRBJ2-3, with 12 bases lining up with TRBD2. Germline V gene sequence: CDR1 SQVTM, CDR2 ANQGSEA. The CDR3 consists of 14 residues. V lost 2 bases and J lost 11; bases outside the gene matches: 8. The CDR3 DNA follows: TGCAGCGTTGAATTTCGGGCTAGCGGGAGGGGGCAGTATTTT. It is translated as CSVEFRASGRGQYF.

CDR3 nucleotide sequence: TGTGCCAGCAGCCAAGAGGGGCGGGAGAGCACAGATACGCAGTATTTT. It encodes CASSQEGRESTDTQYF. The chain uses TRBV3-1 (or the pseudogene TRBV3-2) and TRBJ2-3, with TRBD2 identical over 7 bases. The V gene end was trimmed by 0 bases and the J gene end by 0 bases; junction bases not matched to a gene: 3. From germline, CDR1 is LGHDT and CDR2 YNNKEL (reference sequence). The CDR3 spans 16 residues.

This clone is a singleton in its sample. The V gene is TRBV19, the J gene TRBJ1-5; D call uncertain. CDR1 is LNHDA, CDR2 SQIVND, per germline (reference sequence). The CDR3 loop spans 14 amino acids. V gave up 7 bases and J gave up 4 bases, with 14 bases separating them. This chain's CDR3 is CASKVGSDNQPQHF. CDR3 sequence (DNA): TGTGCCAGTAAAGTCGGCAGCGATAATCAGCCCCAGCATTTT.

This clone showed up just once. The CDR3 DNA is TGTGCCAGCAGTTACTCGGCAGTGAACACTGAAGCTTTCTTT. This encodes CASSYSAVNTEAFF. The V and J genes are TRBV6-5 and TRBJ1-1, with unresolved D. This CDR3 has 14 amino acids. Trimming left V 0 bases short and J 0 bases short, with 5 bases between. CDR1 and CDR2 from the germline V gene are MNHEY and SVGAGI.

This chain uses TRBV27 with TRBJ2-3; 7 bases fit TRBD2. Trimming at V came to 3 bases and at J to 3 bases, leaving 9 bases not matched to a gene. This CDR3 is built from 16 residues. The germline V gene encodes CDR1 MNHEY and CDR2 SMNVEV (reference sequence). For the CDR3, the DNA is TGTGCCAGCAGTTTTTCGTCCGGGAGGAGGACAGATACGCAGTATTTT. Translation: CASSFSSGRRTDTQYF.

A remark on this clone: Other DNA sequences in this specimen translate into the identical CDR3. The gene calls are TRBV10-3 and TRBJ1-1, with TRBD1 as a possible D gene (5 bases). Germline CDR1 and CDR2: ENHRY and SYGVKD. V lost 4 bases to trimming and J lost 1 base, with 7 bases between them. CDR3 size: 13 residues. CDR3 amino acids: CAISGQGNTEAFF. CDR3 DNA sequence: TGTGCCATCAGTGGTCAGGGGAACACTGAAGCTTTCTTT.

The chain employs TRBV6-5 and TRBJ2-6; D is uncertain. Germline CDR1 is MNHEY and CDR2 is SVGAGI. The CDR3 extends over 16 amino acids. V shed 2 bases and J shed 0 bases, with 8 bases lying between them. This chain's CDR3 is CASSYGRLSGANVLTF. DNA for the CDR3: TGTGCCAGCAGTTACGGACGCCTCTCTGGGGCCAACGTCCTGACTTTC.

The gene calls are TRBV19 and TRBJ1-6, with 9 bases matching TRBD1. The CDR3 runs to 15 residues. V gave up 2 bases and J gave up 6 bases; unmatched junction bases: 2. Germline V gives CDR1 LNHDA, CDR2 SQIVND (reference sequence). In DNA, the CDR3 is TGTGCCAGTAGTATAATGACAGGGGGTAATTCACCCCTCCACTTT. Translated, it gives CASSIMTGGNSPLHF.

The chain links TRBV5-1 to TRBJ2-7; D possibly corresponds to TRBD1 (5 bases). CDR1 and CDR2 from the germline V gene are SGHRS and YFSETQ. This CDR3 spans 15 amino acids. Trimming shortened V by 2 bases and J by 3 bases, and 15 bases separated the two germline ends. As DNA, the CDR3 is TGCGCCAGCAGCTTCGACAGCCTTTCGGGCTACGAGCAGTACTTC. Translating gives CASSFDSLSGYEQYF.

The J gene is TRBJ2-4, the V gene TRBV2, with 8 bases fitting TRBD1. The V gene's germline CDR1 is SNHLY and CDR2 FYNNEI. This CDR3 is 14 amino acids long. V dropped 6 bases and J dropped 9; count of bases not matched to a gene: 10. CDR3 bases: TGTGCCAGCAGGGAACCCGGACAGGGTAGCATTCAGTACTTC. Translated, it gives CASREPGQGSIQYF.

The V gene is TRBV11-3, the J gene TRBJ2-1; D tentatively fits TRBD1 or TRBD2 (6 bases each). Looked up from germline, CDR1 is SGHNT and CDR2 is YENEEA. Between the trimmed V and J ends, which lost 0 bases and 6 bases, there was a span of 12 bases. The CDR3 sequence is 15 residues long. CDR3 in amino acids: CASSLEGGAGNEQFF. The CDR3 DNA sequence: TGTGCCAGCAGCTTAGAGGGGGGCGCCGGCAATGAGCAGTTCTTC.